This note documents a single T cell receptor beta chain sequence. The sample originates from a study of T cells after yellow fever vaccination. Study-level information: Four memory subsets, EM, EMRA, CM and Tscm, were sorted by CD3, CD45RA, CCR7, CD95.

TCR cDNA, made by 5'RACE template switching, carried an added universal primer site and UMIs. TCRdb re-analysed the 5' RACE reads in MiXCR, keeping a single row per CDR3 protein. The sample holds 45,000 to 60,000 distinct CDR3 sequences, around 6.1% seen once. The germline gives CDR1 SEHNR, CDR2 FQNEAQ (reference sequence). This CDR3 has 13 amino acids. Trimming removed 7 bases from V and 0 bases from J, with 9 bases in between. Study-wide findings and caveats: The presence of abundant clonotypes contaminating from the bulk population was possible in FACS-sorted repertoires. Almost none of the vaccine-responding clonotypes turned up in sorted memory subsets on day 0, the data showed.

The clonotype originates from a man between 18 and 29 years old who received the YFV17D yellow fever vaccine. The sequencing used PBMCs, either bulk or a sorted T-cell subset (CD4+, CD8+, memory, or dextramer-sorted; not recorded which), collected on the day of the yellow fever booster vaccination. The rearrangement links TRBV7-9 to TRBJ1-2; no clear D. CDR3 amino acids: CASISTANYGYTF. The CDR3 DNA reads as TGTGCCAGCATATCGACGGCTAACTATGGCTACACCTTC.